Sequencing of this TCR beta chain was carried out in a study of cytomegalovirus exposure and HLA in healthy donors. Looked up from germline, CDR1 is MGHDK and CDR2 is SYGVNS. With 5 bases removed from V and 8 bases from J, the gap between germline ends came to 12 bases. This CDR3 region has 12 residues. PCR amplification relied on 60 Vbeta primers (plus 13 Jbeta primers). Using immunoSEQ multiplex PCR, the repertoire was profiled, and TCRdb retains in-frame clones only, with some absent. The sample consists of roughly 240,000 clones, 78% of them appearing once. Sequences were obtained from PBMCs. The clonotype comes from a boy between 10 and 17 years old in good health and CMV-seronegative. The J gene is TRBJ1-2, the V gene TRBV25-1; D possibly corresponds to TRBD1 (6 bases). CDR3 region: CASSQTGNGYTF. The CDR3 DNA reads as TGTGCCAGCAGTCAAACAGGGAACGGCTACACCTTC.